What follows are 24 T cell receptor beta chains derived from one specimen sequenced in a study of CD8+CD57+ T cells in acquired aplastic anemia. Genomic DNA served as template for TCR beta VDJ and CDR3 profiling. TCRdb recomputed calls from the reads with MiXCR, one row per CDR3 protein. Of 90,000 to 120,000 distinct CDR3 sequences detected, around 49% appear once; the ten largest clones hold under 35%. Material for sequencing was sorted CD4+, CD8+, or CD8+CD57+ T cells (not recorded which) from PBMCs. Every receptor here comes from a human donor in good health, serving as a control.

This chain's CDR3 is CASSVDLGVTEAFF. The CDR3 region has the DNA TGTGCCAGCAGCGTAGATCTAGGGGTGACTGAAGCTTTCTTT. The gene calls are TRBV9 and TRBJ1-1; possible D gene TRBD1, 5 bases. V lost 0 bases and J 5 bases, leaving 11 bases between the germline ends. The germline V gene encodes CDR1 SGDLS and CDR2 YYNGEE. The CDR3 contains 14 residues.

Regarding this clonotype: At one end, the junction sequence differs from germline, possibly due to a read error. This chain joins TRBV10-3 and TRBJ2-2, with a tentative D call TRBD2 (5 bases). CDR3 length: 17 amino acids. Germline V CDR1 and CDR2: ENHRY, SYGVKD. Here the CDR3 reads CASSYSNPGTFTGELFF. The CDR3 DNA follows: TGTGCCAGCAGTTACTCGAATCCGGGAACCTTTACCGGGGAGCTGTTTTTT.

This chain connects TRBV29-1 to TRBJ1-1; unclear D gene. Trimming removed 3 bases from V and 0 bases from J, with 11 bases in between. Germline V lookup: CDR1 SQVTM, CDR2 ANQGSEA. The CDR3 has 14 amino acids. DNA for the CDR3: TGCAGCGTTGAGGGCCGTCTAATGAACACTGAAGCTTTCTTT. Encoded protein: CSVEGRLMNTEAFF. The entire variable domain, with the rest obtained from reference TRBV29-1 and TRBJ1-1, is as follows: SAVISQKPSRDICQRGTSLTIQCQVDSQVTMMFWYRQQPGQSLTLIATANQGSEATYESGFVIDKFPISRPNLTFSTLTVSNMSPEDSSIYLCSVEGRLMNTEAFFGQGTRLTVV.

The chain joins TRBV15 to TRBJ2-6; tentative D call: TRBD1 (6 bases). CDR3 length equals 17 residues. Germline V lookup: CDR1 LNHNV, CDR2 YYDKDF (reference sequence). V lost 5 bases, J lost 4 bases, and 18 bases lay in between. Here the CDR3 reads CATSFRQAPTGANVLTF. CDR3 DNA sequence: TGTGCCACCAGCTTCCGACAGGCCCCGACCGGGGCCAACGTCCTGACTTTC.

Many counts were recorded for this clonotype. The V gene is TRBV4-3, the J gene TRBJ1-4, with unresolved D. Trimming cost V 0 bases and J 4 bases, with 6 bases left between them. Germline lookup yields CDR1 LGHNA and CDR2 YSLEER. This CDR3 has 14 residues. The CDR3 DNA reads TGCGCCAGCAGCCAAGAAGGGTATAATGAAAAACTGTTTTTT. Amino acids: CASSQEGYNEKLFF.

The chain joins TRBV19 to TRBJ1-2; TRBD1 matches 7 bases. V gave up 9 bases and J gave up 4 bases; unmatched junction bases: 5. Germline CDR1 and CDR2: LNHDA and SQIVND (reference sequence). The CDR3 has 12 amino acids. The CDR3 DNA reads TGTGCCAGCCACAGGGGCAGCTATGGCTACACCTTC. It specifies CASHRGSYGYTF.

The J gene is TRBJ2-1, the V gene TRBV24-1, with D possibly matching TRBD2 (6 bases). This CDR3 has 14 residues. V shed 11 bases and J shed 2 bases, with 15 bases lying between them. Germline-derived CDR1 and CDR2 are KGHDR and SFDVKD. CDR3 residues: CASSVRTTYNEQFF. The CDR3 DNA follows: TGTGCCAGCAGCGTTCGGACTACCTACAATGAGCAGTTCTTC.

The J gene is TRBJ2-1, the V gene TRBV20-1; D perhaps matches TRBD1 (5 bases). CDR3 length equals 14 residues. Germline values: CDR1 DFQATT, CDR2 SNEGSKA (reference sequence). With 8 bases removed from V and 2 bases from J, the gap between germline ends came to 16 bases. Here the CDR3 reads CSSQAGPAYNEQFF. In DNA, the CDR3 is TGCAGTAGCCAGGCAGGGCCTGCCTACAATGAGCAGTTCTTC.

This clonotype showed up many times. The DNA for the CDR3 is TGTGCCAGTAGCATGGGGGGTGGTGCCTACGAGCAGTACTTC. Its protein is CASSMGGGAYEQYF. V gene TRBV19 combines with J gene TRBJ2-7; D is perhaps TRBD2 (6 bases). V lost 6 bases and J 2 bases, leaving 14 bases between the germline ends. The CDR3 spans 14 residues. CDR1 is LNHDA, CDR2 SQIVND, per germline (reference sequence).

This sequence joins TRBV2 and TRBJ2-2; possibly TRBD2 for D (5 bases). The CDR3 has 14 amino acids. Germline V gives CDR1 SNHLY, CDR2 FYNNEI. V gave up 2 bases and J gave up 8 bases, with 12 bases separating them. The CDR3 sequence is CASSELRGSGELFF. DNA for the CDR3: TGTGCCAGCAGTGAATTAAGAGGGTCGGGGGAGCTGTTTTTT.

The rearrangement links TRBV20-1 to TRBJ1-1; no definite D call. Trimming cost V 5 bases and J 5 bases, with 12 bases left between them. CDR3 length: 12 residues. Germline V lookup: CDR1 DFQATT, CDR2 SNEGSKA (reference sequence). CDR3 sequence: CSAGEGGTEAFF. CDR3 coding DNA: TGCAGTGCTGGGGAGGGCGGGACTGAAGCTTTCTTT.

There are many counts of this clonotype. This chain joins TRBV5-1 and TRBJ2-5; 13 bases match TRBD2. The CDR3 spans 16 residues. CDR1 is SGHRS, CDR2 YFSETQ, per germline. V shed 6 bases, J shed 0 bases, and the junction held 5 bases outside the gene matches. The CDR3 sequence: CASNGGLAGDQETQYF. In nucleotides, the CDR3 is TGCGCCAGCAACGGTGGACTAGCGGGGGACCAAGAGACCCAGTACTTC.

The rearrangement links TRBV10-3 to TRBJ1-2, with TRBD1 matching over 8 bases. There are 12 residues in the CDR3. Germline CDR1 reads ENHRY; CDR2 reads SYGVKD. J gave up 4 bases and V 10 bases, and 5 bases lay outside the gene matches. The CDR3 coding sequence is TGTGCCAGTACCGGGACAGGCTATGGCTACACCTTC. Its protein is CASTGTGYGYTF.

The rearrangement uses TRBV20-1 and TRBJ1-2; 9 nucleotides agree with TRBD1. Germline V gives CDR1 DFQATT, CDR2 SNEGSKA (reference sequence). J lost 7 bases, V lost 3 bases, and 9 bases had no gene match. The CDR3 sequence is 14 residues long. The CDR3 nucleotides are TGCAGTGCTAGGGGGACAGGGTTTGCGGTTGGCTACACCTTC. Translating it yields CSARGTGFAVGYTF.

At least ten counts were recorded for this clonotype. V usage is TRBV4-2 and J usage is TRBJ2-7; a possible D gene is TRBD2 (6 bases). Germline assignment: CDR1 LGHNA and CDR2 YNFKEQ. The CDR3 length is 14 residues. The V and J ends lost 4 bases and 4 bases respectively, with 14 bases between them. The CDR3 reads CASSPGEVVYEQYF. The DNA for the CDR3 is TGTGCCAGCAGCCCGGGGGAGGTTGTTTACGAGCAGTACTTC.

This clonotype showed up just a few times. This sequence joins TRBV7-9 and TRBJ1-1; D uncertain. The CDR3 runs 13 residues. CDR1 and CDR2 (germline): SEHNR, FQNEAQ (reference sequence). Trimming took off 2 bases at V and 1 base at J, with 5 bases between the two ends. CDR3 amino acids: CASSLTGNTEAFF. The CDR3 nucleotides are TGTGCCAGCAGCTTAACTGGGAACACTGAAGCTTTCTTT.

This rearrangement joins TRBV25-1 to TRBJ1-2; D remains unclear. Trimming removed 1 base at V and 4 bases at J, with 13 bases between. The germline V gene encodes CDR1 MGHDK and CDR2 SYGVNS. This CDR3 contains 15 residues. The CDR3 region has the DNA TGTGCCAGCAGTGAATCCGAGGCCCTGGGCTATGGCTACACCTTC. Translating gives CASSESEALGYGYTF.

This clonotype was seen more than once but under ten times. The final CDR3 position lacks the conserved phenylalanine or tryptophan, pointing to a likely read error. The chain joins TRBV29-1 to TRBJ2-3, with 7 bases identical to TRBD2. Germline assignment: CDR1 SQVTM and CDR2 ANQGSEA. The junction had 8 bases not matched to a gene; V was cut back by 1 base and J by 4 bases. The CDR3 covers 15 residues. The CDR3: CSVEARAGEPDTQYS. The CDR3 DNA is TGCAGCGTTGAAGCACGGGCGGGGGAACCAGATACGCAGTATTCT.

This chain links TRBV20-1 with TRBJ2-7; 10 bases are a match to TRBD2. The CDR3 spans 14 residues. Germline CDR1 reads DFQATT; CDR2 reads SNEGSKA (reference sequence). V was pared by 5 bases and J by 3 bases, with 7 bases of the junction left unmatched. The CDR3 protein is CSARLAGDYYEQYF. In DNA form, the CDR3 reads TGCAGTGCTCGTCTAGCGGGGGATTACTACGAGCAGTACTTC.

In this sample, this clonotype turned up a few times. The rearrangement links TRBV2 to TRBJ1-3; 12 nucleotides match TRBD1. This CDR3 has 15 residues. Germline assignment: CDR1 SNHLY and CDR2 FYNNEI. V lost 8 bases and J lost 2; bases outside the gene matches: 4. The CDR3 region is CASGDRGLPGNTIYF. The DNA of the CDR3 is TGTGCCAGCGGGGACAGGGGGCTGCCTGGAAACACCATATATTTT. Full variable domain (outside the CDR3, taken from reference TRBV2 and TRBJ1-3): EPEVTQTPSHQVTQMGQEVILRCVPISNHLYFYWYRQILGQKVEFLVSFYNNEISEKSEIFDDQFSVERPDGSNFTLKIRSTKLEDSAMYFCASGDRGLPGNTIYFGEGSWLTVV.

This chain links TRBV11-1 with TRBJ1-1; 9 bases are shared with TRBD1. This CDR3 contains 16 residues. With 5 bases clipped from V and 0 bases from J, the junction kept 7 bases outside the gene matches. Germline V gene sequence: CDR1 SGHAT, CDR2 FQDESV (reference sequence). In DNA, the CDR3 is TGTGCCAGCAGCCGAAGAACAGGGGGCATGAACACTGAAGCTTTCTTT. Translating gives CASSRRTGGMNTEAFF.

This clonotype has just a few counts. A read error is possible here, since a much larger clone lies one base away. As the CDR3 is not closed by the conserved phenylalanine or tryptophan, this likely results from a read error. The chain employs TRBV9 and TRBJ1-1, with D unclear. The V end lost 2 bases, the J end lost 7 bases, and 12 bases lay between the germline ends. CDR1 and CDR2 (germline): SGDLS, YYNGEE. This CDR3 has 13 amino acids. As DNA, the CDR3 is TGTGCCAGCAGCGTGTCAGGATCTTATGAAGCTTTCTCT. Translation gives CASSVSGSYEAFS.

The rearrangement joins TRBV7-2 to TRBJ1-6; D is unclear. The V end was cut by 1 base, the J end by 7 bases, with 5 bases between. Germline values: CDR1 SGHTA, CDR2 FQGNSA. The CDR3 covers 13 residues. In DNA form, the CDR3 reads TGTGCCAGCAGCTTAGAGGGAAATTCACCCCTCCACTTT. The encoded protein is CASSLEGNSPLHF.

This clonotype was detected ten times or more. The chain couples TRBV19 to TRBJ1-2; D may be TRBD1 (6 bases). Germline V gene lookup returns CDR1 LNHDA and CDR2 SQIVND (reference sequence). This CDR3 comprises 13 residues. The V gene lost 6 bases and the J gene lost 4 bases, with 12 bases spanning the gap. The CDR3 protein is CASRIQGSYGYTF. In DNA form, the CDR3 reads TGTGCCAGTAGGATACAGGGCAGCTATGGCTACACCTTC.